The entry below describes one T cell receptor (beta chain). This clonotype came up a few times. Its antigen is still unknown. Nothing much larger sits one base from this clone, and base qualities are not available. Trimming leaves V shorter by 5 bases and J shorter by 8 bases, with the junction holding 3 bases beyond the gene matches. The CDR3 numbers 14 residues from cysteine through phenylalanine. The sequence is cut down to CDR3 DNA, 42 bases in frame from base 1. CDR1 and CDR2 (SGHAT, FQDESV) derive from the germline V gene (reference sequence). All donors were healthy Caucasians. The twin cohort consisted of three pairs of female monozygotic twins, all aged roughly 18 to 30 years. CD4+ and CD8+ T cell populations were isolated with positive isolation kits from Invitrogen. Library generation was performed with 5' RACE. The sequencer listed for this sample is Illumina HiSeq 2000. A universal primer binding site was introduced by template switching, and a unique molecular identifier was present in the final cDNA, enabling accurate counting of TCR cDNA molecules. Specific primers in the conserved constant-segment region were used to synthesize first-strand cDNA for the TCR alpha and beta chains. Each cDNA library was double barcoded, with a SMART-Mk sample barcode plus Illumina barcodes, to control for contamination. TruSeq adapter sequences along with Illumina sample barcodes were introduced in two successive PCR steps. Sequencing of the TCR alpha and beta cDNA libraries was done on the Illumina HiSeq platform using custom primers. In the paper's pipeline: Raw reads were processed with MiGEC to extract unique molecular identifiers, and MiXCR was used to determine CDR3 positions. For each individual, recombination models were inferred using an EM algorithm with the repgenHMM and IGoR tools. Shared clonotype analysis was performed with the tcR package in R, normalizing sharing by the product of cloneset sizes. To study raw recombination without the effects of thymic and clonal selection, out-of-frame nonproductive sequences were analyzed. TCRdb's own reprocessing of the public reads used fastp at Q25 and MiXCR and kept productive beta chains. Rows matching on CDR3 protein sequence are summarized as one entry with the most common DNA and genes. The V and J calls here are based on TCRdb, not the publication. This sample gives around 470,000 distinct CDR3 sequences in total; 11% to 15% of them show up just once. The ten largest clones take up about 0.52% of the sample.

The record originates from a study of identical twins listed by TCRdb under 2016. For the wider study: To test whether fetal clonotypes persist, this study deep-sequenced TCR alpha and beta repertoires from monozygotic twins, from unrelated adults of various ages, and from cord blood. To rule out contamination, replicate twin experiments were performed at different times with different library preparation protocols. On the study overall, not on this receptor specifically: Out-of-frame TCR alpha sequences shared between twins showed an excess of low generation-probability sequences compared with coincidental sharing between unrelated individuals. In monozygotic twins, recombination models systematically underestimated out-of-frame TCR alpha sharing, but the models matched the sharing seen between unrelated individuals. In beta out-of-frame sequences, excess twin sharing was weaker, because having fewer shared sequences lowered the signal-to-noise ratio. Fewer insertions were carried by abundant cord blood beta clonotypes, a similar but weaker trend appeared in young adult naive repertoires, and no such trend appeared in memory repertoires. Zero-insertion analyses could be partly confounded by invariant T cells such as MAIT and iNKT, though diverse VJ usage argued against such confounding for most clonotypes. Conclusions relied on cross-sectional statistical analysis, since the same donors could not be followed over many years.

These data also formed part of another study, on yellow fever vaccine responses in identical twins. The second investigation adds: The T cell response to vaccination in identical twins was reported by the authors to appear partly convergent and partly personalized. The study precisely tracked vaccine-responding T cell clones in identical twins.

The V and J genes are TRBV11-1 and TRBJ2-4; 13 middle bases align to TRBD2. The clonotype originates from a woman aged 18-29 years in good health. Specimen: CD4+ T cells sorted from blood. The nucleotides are TGTGCCAGCAGCGCACTAGCGGGAGGGTACATTCAGTACTTC. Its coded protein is CASSALAGGYIQYF.